The 17 T cell receptor beta chains listed next were all sequenced from one sample in a study of OX40 agonist ivuxolimab in advanced cancers. Data came from immunoSEQ multiplex PCR; TCRdb stores just in-frame clones and leaves some out. The data show 73,000 or so clones, roughly 90% seen once. Sequencing was performed on CD4+ or CD8+ T cells sorted from blood, taken in a trial of the OX40 agonist ivuxolimab. The receptors shown here come from an adult with an advanced solid tumor such as melanoma, head and neck, liver or kidney cancer.

CDR3 bases: TGTGCCAGCAGCTCTTCCTTGGCCCAGGGTAATTCACCCCTCCACTTT. Its protein product is CASSSSLAQGNSPLHF. The rearrangement joins TRBV7-9 to TRBJ1-6; a possible D gene is TRBD1 (5 bases). The CDR3 sequence is 16 residues long. V was pared by 4 bases and J by 6 bases, with 16 bases between. Germline CDR1 reads SEHNR; CDR2 reads FQNEAQ (reference sequence).

V usage is TRBV6-5 and J usage is TRBJ2-1; TRBD2 matches 10 bases. Germline assignment: CDR1 MNHEY and CDR2 SVGAGI. Trimming cost V 2 bases and J 7 bases; bases outside gene matches: 5. The CDR3 sequence is 15 residues long. In nucleotides, the CDR3 is TGTGCCAGCAGTTACGGGTCTAGCGGGGGAAATGAGCAGTTCTTC. It yields the protein CASSYGSSGGNEQFF.

V usage is TRBV7-8 and J usage is TRBJ1-5, with TRBD1 matching over 9 bases. Germline V gene lookup returns CDR1 SGHVS and CDR2 FQNEAQ. J gave up 4 bases and V 5 bases, and 6 bases lay outside the gene matches. This CDR3 region has 15 residues. The CDR3 DNA reads as TGTGCCAGCAGCCTCTCCGGACAGGGGAATCAGCCCCAGCATTTT. Translated, it gives CASSLSGQGNQPQHF.

J is TRBJ2-7 and V is TRBV27; possibly TRBD2 for D (5 bases). V lost 5 bases and J lost 1, with 9 bases in between. The CDR3 is 13 residues long. Per the germline V gene, CDR1 is MNHEY and CDR2 is SMNVEV (reference sequence). The CDR3: CASSPSGSYEQYF. The CDR3 coding sequence is TGTGCCAGCAGTCCCTCGGGGTCCTACGAGCAGTACTTC.

The chain carries TRBV10-3 and TRBJ1-2; no definite D call. V lost 0 bases and J lost 7, with 18 bases in between. The germline gives CDR1 ENHRY, CDR2 SYGVKD. The CDR3 has 16 residues. The CDR3 region is CAISESTSGAPAGYTF. CDR3 DNA sequence: TGTGCCATCAGTGAGTCGACGTCGGGCGCCCCTGCTGGCTACACCTTC.

The chain combines TRBV27 with TRBJ1-1, with 7 bases identical to TRBD1. The CDR3 loop spans 16 amino acids. J gave up 0 bases and V 3 bases, and 7 bases lay outside the gene matches. Germline V lookup: CDR1 MNHEY, CDR2 SMNVEV (reference sequence). In DNA form, the CDR3 reads TGTGCCAGCAGTTTTAGGAGGGGGCAGGTGAACACTGAAGCTTTCTTT. Its translation is CASSFRRGQVNTEAFF.

The genes are TRBV10-3 and TRBJ1-1; D not certain. With 0 bases removed from V and 1 base from J, the gap between germline ends came to 6 bases. The CDR3 is made up of 14 amino acids. From germline, CDR1 is ENHRY and CDR2 SYGVKD. The CDR3 nucleotides are TGTGCCATCAGTGAGTCAACGGGGAACACTGAAGCTTTCTTT. It yields the protein CAISESTGNTEAFF.

The chain combines TRBV6-1 with TRBJ2-1; weak D call: TRBD2 (6 bases). The germline CDR1 and CDR2 sequences are MNHNS and SASEGT. This CDR3 contains 14 residues. V was trimmed by 4 bases and J by 8 bases, leaving 15 bases between them. In DNA, the CDR3 is TGTGCCAGCAGTGTGCGGGACTTTTACGATGAGCAGTTCTTC. This codes for CASSVRDFYDEQFF.

This sequence joins TRBV7-9 and TRBJ2-5, with D perhaps given as TRBD1 or TRBD2 (5 bases each). The V gene's germline CDR1 is SEHNR and CDR2 FQNEAQ (reference sequence). This CDR3 has 16 residues. The V end was cut by 4 bases, the J end by 3 bases, with 18 bases between. CDR3 nucleotides: TGTGCCAGCAGCTCCCCCCTGGGGACGTTGAAAGAGACCCAGTACTTC. The encoded protein is CASSSPLGTLKETQYF.

The chain recombines TRBV19 with TRBJ2-7, with D perhaps matching TRBD1 or TRBD2 (5 bases each). Germline V gives CDR1 LNHDA, CDR2 SQIVND (reference sequence). V gave up 5 bases and J gave up 2 bases, with 13 bases separating them. The CDR3 totals 14 residues. The CDR3: CASSLGVVAYEQYF. In DNA, the CDR3 is TGTGCCAGTAGTTTGGGGGTCGTGGCCTACGAGCAGTACTTC.

The chain links TRBV19 to TRBJ2-1; D perhaps matches TRBD2 (6 bases). Germline V gene lookup returns CDR1 LNHDA and CDR2 SQIVND (reference sequence). The CDR3 has 14 residues. Trimming shortened V by 6 bases and J by 12 bases, and 21 bases separated the two germline ends. The CDR3 loop is CASSPSSGGVWQFF. The CDR3 DNA is TGTGCCAGTAGCCCAAGTTCGGGCGGGGTATGGCAGTTCTTC.

Remarks on this clone: A far bigger clonotype differs at one base, so this is likely a read error. V gene TRBV11-2 combines with J gene TRBJ1-1; a weak D match, TRBD1 (5 bases). Germline V lookup: CDR1 SGHAT, CDR2 FQNNGV. Trimming shortened V by 6 bases and J by 2 bases, and 10 bases separated the two germline ends. CDR3 length: 13 amino acids. Here the CDR3 reads CASSYRDNTEAFF. The DNA of the CDR3 is TGTGCCAGCAGTTACCGGGACAACACTGAAGCTTTCTTT. Combining the CDR3 with reference TRBV11-2 and TRBJ1-1 gives the whole variable domain EAGVAQSPRYKIIEKRQSVAFWCNPISGHATLYWYQQILGQGPKLLIQFQNNGVVDDSQLPKDRFSAERLKGVDSTLKIQPAKLEDSAVYLCASSYRDNTEAFFGQGTRLTVV.

The chain couples TRBV2 to TRBJ1-2; D gene uncertain. In germline, CDR1 is SNHLY, CDR2 FYNNEI. V lost 7 bases, J lost 5 bases, and 11 bases lay in between. CDR3 length equals 12 residues. The CDR3 spells CASTSNQYGYTF. In DNA, the CDR3 is TGTGCCAGCACCTCAAACCAATATGGCTACACCTTC.

The chain has TRBV6-5 and TRBJ2-7; possibly TRBD2 for D (5 bases). The CDR3 totals 14 residues. The germline V and J ends were trimmed by 5 bases and 0 bases, with 11 bases remaining between them. Germline CDR1 reads MNHEY; CDR2 reads SVGAGI. CDR3: CASSGDGGSYEQYF. In nucleotides, the CDR3 is TGTGCCAGCAGTGGCGACGGAGGCTCCTACGAGCAGTACTTC.

The chain couples TRBV7-9 to TRBJ2-5; 10 bases agree with TRBD2. With V trimmed by 4 bases and J by 3 bases, 11 bases remained unmatched. Per germline, CDR1 SEHNR and CDR2 FQNEAQ (reference sequence). CDR3 length: 17 residues. The CDR3 is CASSWSAASGGKETQYF. Written as DNA, the CDR3 is TGTGCCAGCAGCTGGTCGGCGGCTAGCGGGGGAAAAGAGACCCAGTACTTC. Full variable domain (rest looked up from reference TRBV7-9 and TRBJ2-5): DTGVSQNPRHKITKRGQNVTFRCDPISEHNRLYWYRQTLGQGPEFLTYFQNEAQLEKSRLLSDRFSAERPKGSFSTLEIQRTEQGDSAMYLCASSWSAASGGKETQYFGPGTRLLVL.

The rearrangement joins TRBV27 to TRBJ1-4, with D unclear. The germline gives CDR1 MNHEY, CDR2 SMNVEV (reference sequence). V gave up 2 bases and J gave up 7 bases, with 14 bases separating them. This CDR3 is 15 amino acids long. The CDR3 is CASSLETGLAEKLFF. The DNA for the CDR3 is TGTGCCAGCAGTTTAGAGACTGGGCTGGCTGAAAAACTGTTTTTT.

The chain joins TRBV13 to TRBJ2-7, with D perhaps matching TRBD1 (6 bases). Germline CDR1 is PRHDT and CDR2 is FYEKMQ (reference sequence). The germline V and J ends were trimmed by 0 bases and 3 bases, with 9 bases remaining between them. CDR3 size: 14 residues. CDR3 DNA sequence: TGTGCCAGCAGCTTAGGTGGCAGGGGCTACGAGCAGTACTTC. The encoded protein is CASSLGGRGYEQYF.